A selection of T cell receptor beta chains follows, all from one sample in a study of blood T cells in healthy people across ages. A single record per CDR3 protein comes from TCRdb applying MiXCR to the 5' RACE reads. The table has hundreds of thousands of distinct CDR3 sequences, 58% seen once. The sample comprised blood. These TCRs come from a man aged 25-45 years in good health. CDR3s include the opening cysteine and the closing phenylalanine or tryptophan. A D gene is named only where the DNA matches it firmly. For some rows the clone size is stated as once, few or many, or as a class when expanded; others skip it.

TRBJ2-7	.	TRBV11-2	.	CASSSRVAYNEQYF	TGTGCCAGCAGCTCCCGGGTAGCGTACAATGAGCAGTACTTC
TRBJ1-2	.	TRBV4-1	.	CASSQGKGFEGYTF	TGCGCCAGCAGCCAAGGAAAGGGCTTCGAAGGCTACACCTTC
TRBJ2-1	.	TRBV12-3/TRBV12-4	TRBD2	CASSLGGGTHNEQFF	TGTGCCAGCAGTTTAGGCGGGGGGACCCACAATGAGCAGTTCTTC
TRBJ1-2	.	TRBV6-2/TRBV6-3	TRBD1	CASQGGGYTF	TGTGCCAGCCAAGGGGGCGGCTACACCTTC
TRBJ2-5	.	TRBV13	.	CASSAGPETQYF	TGTGCCAGCAGCGCTGGGCCGGAGACCCAGTACTTC
TRBJ2-7	.	TRBV7-2	.	CASSPRGSAYEQYF	TGTGCCAGCAGCCCTCGGGGAAGCGCCTACGAGCAGTACTTC
TRBJ2-7	.	TRBV6-1	.	CASSPGLLYEQYF	TGTGCCAGCAGTCCGGGACTCCTCTACGAGCAGTACTTC
TRBJ2-5	.	TRBV20-1	.	CSARDPRVWETQYF	TGCAGTGCTAGAGATCCCAGGGTATGGGAGACCCAGTACTTC
TRBJ1-4	.	TRBV4-1	.	CASSQVQQGFATNEKLFF	TGCGCCAGCAGCCAAGTACAGCAGGGGTTTGCAACTAATGAAAAACTGTTTTTT
TRBJ2-1	few	TRBV10-3	TRBD2	CAISPGLARNNEQFF	TGTGCCATCAGTCCAGGACTAGCGAGAAACAATGAGCAGTTCTTC
TRBJ2-3	.	TRBV5-1	.	CASEGGYKTDTQYF	TGCGCCAGCGAGGGGGGGTACAAGACAGATACGCAGTATTTT
TRBJ2-7	.	TRBV28	TRBD2	CASRASGTSGYYEQYF	TGTGCCAGCAGAGCTTCCGGGACTAGCGGGTACTACGAGCAGTACTTC
TRBJ2-3	.	TRBV5-5	.	CASSWGGVGTDTQYF	TGTGCCAGCAGTTGGGGGGGCGTCGGCACAGATACGCAGTATTTT